These 27 T cell receptor beta chains originate from one sample sequenced in a study of CXCR3-negative and CXCR3-positive naive CD8 T cells. General study points: CXCR3-negative naive cells had less hydrophobic TRB CDR3s than did CXCR3-positive naive cells.

The TRB libraries of cDNA were built by UMI-labeled 5' RACE. TCRdb reanalyzed the 5' RACE reads, giving one entry per CDR3 protein sequence and no DNA. There are 140,000 to 150,000 distinct CDR3 sequences in the sample, with about 0.27% held by the top ten. These receptors' antigens are unknown. Sequencing was performed on naive CXCR3+ CD8+ T cells from blood. The sample's subset: CD45RO-CCR7+CD27+CD95- naive CD8+ T cells expressing CXCR3 (TNR3+). The receptors here all came from a human donor in good health. Some clones in this sample may be carry-over from other donors' samples.

The rearrangement joins TRBV19 to TRBJ2-3; without DNA, the TCRdb call of TRBD2 cannot be checked. From germline, CDR1 is LNHDA and CDR2 SQIVND (reference sequence). The CDR3 is 19 residues long. This CDR3 reads CASGGVAGGPNPSTDTQYF.

The genes are TRBV28 and TRBJ1-1. This CDR3 spans 14 amino acids. CDR1 and CDR2 from the germline V gene are MDHEN and SYDVKM. The CDR3 spells CASSFRTVNTEAFF.

The V and J genes are TRBV7-3 and TRBJ2-1; there is no DNA to check the TCRdb D call of TRBD2. The CDR3 has 14 amino acids. From germline, CDR1 is SGHTA and CDR2 FQGTGA. The CDR3: CASSSGLAGEVLFF.

This chain links TRBV29-1 with TRBJ1-2; TCRdb outputs TRBD1, but without DNA this stays unchecked. Germline values: CDR1 SQVTM, CDR2 ANQGSEA. This CDR3 contains 13 residues. CDR3 region: CSVEGVRDYGYTF. The full variable domain, its missing parts supplied by reference TRBV29-1 and TRBJ1-2, is SAVISQKPSRDICQRGTSLTIQCQVDSQVTMMFWYRQQPGQSLTLIATANQGSEATYESGFVIDKFPISRPNLTFSTLTVSNMSPEDSSIYLCSVEGVRDYGYTFGSGTRLTVV.

The V and J genes are TRBV9 and TRBJ2-7; TCRdb lists TRBD1, though no DNA is available to test this call. The CDR3 contains 15 residues. The germline V gene has CDR1 SGDLS and CDR2 YYNGEE. CDR3 region: CASSVVPSGAYEQYF.

The J gene is TRBJ2-7, the V gene TRBV28; no DNA is available, so the TRBD1 call from TCRdb remains unchecked. The CDR3 covers 15 residues. Germline V gene sequence: CDR1 MDHEN, CDR2 SYDVKM. The CDR3 spells CASSQGTVGFYEQYF.

J is TRBJ2-7 and V is TRBV11-1; as DNA is missing, the TRBD2 call by TCRdb cannot be tested. Germline-derived CDR1 and CDR2 are SGHAT and FQDESV (reference sequence). This CDR3 contains 15 residues. CDR3 loop: CASSFGREAPYEQYF.

V and J are TRBV6-1 and TRBJ2-2. This CDR3 spans 14 amino acids. Germline V lookup: CDR1 MNHNS, CDR2 SASEGT. CDR3 in amino acids: CASSDKLDTGELFF.

This chain connects TRBV7-8 to TRBJ2-7; TCRdb reports TRBD1, a call that lacks DNA to check it against. The length of the CDR3 is 15 residues. Germline V gene data show CDR1 as SGHVS and CDR2 as FQNEAQ. The CDR3 protein is CASSLGQGNLYEQYF.

V gene TRBV12-5 combines with J gene TRBJ2-1. The germline V gene encodes CDR1 LGHNT and CDR2 FRNRAP. CDR3 length: 16 residues. The CDR3 protein is CASGLVTGRPDNEQFF.

The chain carries TRBV4-3 and TRBJ1-2; with no DNA, the TCRdb D assignment of TRBD1 cannot be verified. CDR3 length: 13 amino acids. From germline, CDR1 is LGHNA and CDR2 YSLEER. The CDR3 sequence: CASSQAGGHGYTF.

The CDR3 loop reads CASSQDPLASVGDTQYF. J is TRBJ2-3 and V is TRBV4-1; TCRdb indicates TRBD2, and absent DNA this call remains unverified. This CDR3 is built from 17 residues. Germline-derived CDR1 and CDR2 are MGHRA and YSYEKL.

This chain links TRBV7-9 with TRBJ2-2; TCRdb calls TRBD1, which cannot be checked without DNA. The CDR3 contains 17 residues. Germline V gene lookup returns CDR1 SEHNR and CDR2 FQNEAQ (reference sequence). This CDR3 reads CASSLLEGQGNTGELFF.

V usage is TRBV12-5 and J usage is TRBJ1-1; no DNA is available, so the TRBD1 call from TCRdb remains unchecked. The CDR3 consists of 15 residues. The germline V gene has CDR1 LGHNT and CDR2 FRNRAP. The CDR3 here is CASGLVQGGTREAFF.

The chain couples TRBV29-1 to TRBJ1-2; the TCRdb call, TRBD1, lacks DNA for checking. The CDR3 sequence is 12 residues long. Germline V gene lookup returns CDR1 SQVTM and CDR2 ANQGSEA. The CDR3 here is CSALTSNYGYTF.

The chain couples TRBV6-6 to TRBJ2-1; TCRdb returns TRBD1, unconfirmable since there is no DNA. The CDR3 length is 15 residues. In germline, CDR1 is MNHNY, CDR2 SVGAGI (reference sequence). CDR3: CASSHREWSYNEQFF.

The rearrangement links TRBV7-3 to TRBJ2-2; the TCRdb call, TRBD1, lacks DNA for checking. Germline loops: CDR1 SGHTA, CDR2 FQGTGA. This CDR3 has 14 amino acids. CDR3 loop: CASSSGHLTGELFF.

The CDR3 here is CASSPGDSSYEQYF. The V and J genes are TRBV6-2 or TRBV6-3 and TRBJ2-7; the D gene TCRdb calls, TRBD2, cannot be checked with no DNA. The CDR3 sequence is 14 residues long. The germline CDR1 and CDR2 sequences are MNHEY and SVGEGT.

The chain links TRBV20-1 to TRBJ2-7; TCRdb selects TRBD2, and the lack of DNA leaves this call unchecked. Germline CDR1 is DFQATT and CDR2 is SNEGSKA (reference sequence). The CDR3 covers 15 residues. CDR3 in amino acids: CSARELAGESYEQYF.

The chain joins TRBV4-1 to TRBJ2-1; checking the TCRdb D call of TRBD1 is not possible without DNA. From germline, CDR1 is MGHRA and CDR2 YSYEKL. The CDR3 is 13 residues long. CDR3 region: CASSQRGADEQFF.

V usage is TRBV6-6 and J usage is TRBJ1-2; the D call of TRBD1 rests on TCRdb alone, since no DNA is present to check it. CDR1 is MNHNY, CDR2 SVGAGI, per germline (reference sequence). The CDR3 is made up of 15 amino acids. CDR3 residues: CASSSPGQGNYGYTF.

The V and J genes are TRBV12-3 or TRBV12-4 and TRBJ2-3; TCRdb's D gene call, TRBD1, goes unchecked for lack of DNA. The CDR3 length is 15 residues. The CDR3 spells CASSSGQGVTDTQYF.

The J gene is TRBJ1-1, the V gene TRBV29-1; as DNA is missing, the TRBD1 call by TCRdb cannot be tested. Germline V CDR1 and CDR2: SQVTM, ANQGSEA. The CDR3 totals 17 residues. CDR3 residues: CSVEDADRGQSSTEAFF.

This chain connects TRBV2 to TRBJ2-7; no DNA is available, so the TRBD1 call from TCRdb remains unchecked. The CDR3 loop spans 16 amino acids. The V gene's germline CDR1 is SNHLY and CDR2 FYNNEI. CDR3 region: CASSDLAGTGGFEQYF. The variable domain in full, completed from reference TRBV2 and TRBJ2-7, reads EPEVTQTPSHQVTQMGQEVILRCVPISNHLYFYWYRQILGQKVEFLVSFYNNEISEKSEIFDDQFSVERPDGSNFTLKIRSTKLEDSAMYFCASSDLAGTGGFEQYFGPGTRLTVT.

CDR3 in amino acids: CASRLTSLDEQYF. The rearrangement joins TRBV6-5 to TRBJ2-7; TCRdb designates TRBD2, a call that cannot be tested without DNA. CDR3 size: 13 residues. Per germline, CDR1 MNHEY and CDR2 SVGAGI.

The chain combines TRBV9 with TRBJ1-2. The length of the CDR3 is 13 residues. CDR1 and CDR2 from the germline V gene are SGDLS and YYNGEE. The CDR3 here is CASSVGIGYGYTF.

This chain links TRBV6-5 with TRBJ1-3. CDR1 MNHEY and CDR2 SVGAGI come from the germline V gene. The CDR3 contains 12 residues. The CDR3 sequence is CASKGSGNTIYF.